These T cell receptor beta chains were read from a single sample in a study of metastatic and nonmetastatic thyroid tumors. TCRdb reanalyzed the PCR reads with MiXCR. The table includes roughly 25,000 clones, 10% to 15% detected once. The material sequenced was blood. The receptors originated from a female donor with papillary thyroid cancer or a benign thyroid nodule (not recorded which). Some clones in this sample may be carry-over from other donors' samples. Both conserved end residues are part of each CDR3.

J gene: TRBJ2-3; V gene: TRBV3-1; CDR3 protein: CASSQEPRQRADTQYF
J gene: TRBJ2-7; V gene: TRBV6-2/TRBV6-3; CDR3 protein: CASSYSSGAPYEQYF
J gene: TRBJ1-2; V gene: TRBV6-2/TRBV6-3; CDR3 protein: CASSLSSNYGYTF
J gene: TRBJ2-7; V gene: TRBV5-6; CDR3 protein: CASSSLRTSYEQYF
J gene: TRBJ2-3; V gene: TRBV11-2; CDR3 protein: CASRGGVDGDTQYF
J gene: TRBJ2-3; V gene: TRBV6-1; CDR3 protein: CASSTRVLTDTQYF
J gene: TRBJ2-1; V gene: TRBV30; CDR3 protein: CAWSPAGLAGVNEQFF
J gene: TRBJ2-7; V gene: TRBV4-3; CDR3 protein: CASSQVRGRSYEQYF
J gene: TRBJ2-1; V gene: TRBV6-2/TRBV6-3; CDR3 protein: CASSHDTSSNEQFF
J gene: TRBJ1-1; V gene: TRBV6-5; CDR3 protein: CASSYSDRVTEAFF
J gene: TRBJ1-3; V gene: TRBV2; CDR3 protein: CASSSGRAIGTIYF
J gene: TRBJ1-6; V gene: TRBV28; CDR3 protein: CASLARTTYNSPLHF
J gene: TRBJ1-5; V gene: TRBV12-3/TRBV12-4; CDR3 protein: CASNSYDGINQPQHF
J gene: TRBJ1-1; V gene: TRBV7-2; CDR3 protein: CASSLDGLWGTEAFF
J gene: TRBJ1-4; V gene: TRBV19; CDR3 protein: CASGPRGGINEKLFF
J gene: TRBJ2-7; V gene: TRBV15; CDR3 protein: CATSYTGEQCF
J gene: TRBJ2-5; V gene: TRBV4-1; CDR3 protein: CASSRVILLASGQETQYF
J gene: TRBJ2-3; V gene: TRBV20-1; CDR3 protein: CSARLAGGITDTQYF
J gene: TRBJ2-2; V gene: TRBV7-2; CDR3 protein: CASSVAGPRTGELFF
J gene: TRBJ1-2; V gene: TRBV5-1; CDR3 protein: CASSLGTGGYTF
J gene: TRBJ1-5; V gene: TRBV28; CDR3 protein: CASASSKGAGQPQHF
J gene: TRBJ2-5; V gene: TRBV2; CDR3 protein: CASSARRVRTQETQYF
J gene: TRBJ1-2; V gene: TRBV11-1; CDR3 protein: CASSLAPGTGVDSYGYTF
J gene: TRBJ1-6; V gene: TRBV11-2; CDR3 protein: CASSLGQGVYSPLHF
J gene: TRBJ1-1; V gene: TRBV10-3; CDR3 protein: CAIAGLFNTEAFF
J gene: TRBJ1-2; V gene: TRBV2; CDR3 protein: CASSERRVREGYTF
J gene: TRBJ2-2; V gene: TRBV3-1; CDR3 protein: CASSIGTPSTGELFF
J gene: TRBJ1-1; V gene: TRBV6-5; CDR3 protein: CASSYSRGDTEAFF
J gene: TRBJ2-5; V gene: TRBV5-6; CDR3 protein: CASSFEGALGRTQYF
J gene: TRBJ2-3; V gene: TRBV28; CDR3 protein: CASMGSGASTDTQYF
J gene: TRBJ2-5; V gene: TRBV4-2; CDR3 protein: CASSRQGPGEQETQYF
J gene: TRBJ2-7; V gene: TRBV19; CDR3 protein: CASSPGTGYEQYF
J gene: TRBJ2-3; V gene: TRBV5-6; CDR3 protein: CASSMDITDTQYF
J gene: TRBJ2-7; V gene: TRBV19; CDR3 protein: CASSTGARGEQYF
J gene: TRBJ2-7; V gene: TRBV28; CDR3 protein: CASSQSGSISYEQYF
J gene: TRBJ1-6; V gene: TRBV6-4; CDR3 protein: CASSGGEIYNSPLHF
J gene: TRBJ2-3; V gene: TRBV10-3; CDR3 protein: CAISGVLAGGATDTRYF
J gene: TRBJ2-7; V gene: TRBV20-1; CDR3 protein: CSVTSGPYMYEQYF
J gene: TRBJ1-2; V gene: TRBV3-1; CDR3 protein: CASSHRGGARYGYTF
J gene: TRBJ2-7; V gene: TRBV19; CDR3 protein: CASSIGQGEQYF
J gene: TRBJ2-7; V gene: TRBV29-1; CDR3 protein: CSVEVQGIYEQYF
J gene: TRBJ2-2; V gene: TRBV9; CDR3 protein: CASSVDTGGDTGELFF
J gene: TRBJ2-3; V gene: TRBV4-1; CDR3 protein: CASSQELVGTGGTDTQYF
J gene: TRBJ2-1; V gene: TRBV27; CDR3 protein: CASSLSNRNEQFF
J gene: TRBJ2-7; V gene: TRBV5-4; CDR3 protein: CASSLTGSYEQYF
J gene: TRBJ1-5; V gene: TRBV4-2; CDR3 protein: CASSSGANSNQPQHF
J gene: TRBJ1-1; V gene: TRBV11-2; CDR3 protein: CASSRDRVNTEAFF
J gene: TRBJ2-3; V gene: TRBV5-1; CDR3 protein: CASSEALGTDTQYF
J gene: TRBJ1-6; V gene: TRBV28; CDR3 protein: CASLTPDSPLHF
J gene: TRBJ2-7; V gene: TRBV5-6; CDR3 protein: CASSLPGGSYEQYF
J gene: TRBJ2-7; V gene: TRBV30; CDR3 protein: CAWSGRVTYEQYF
J gene: TRBJ2-5; V gene: TRBV20-1; CDR3 protein: CSAFRTSGRPGQETQYF
J gene: TRBJ1-5; V gene: TRBV2; CDR3 protein: CASSPWGGNQPQHF
J gene: TRBJ1-5; V gene: TRBV29-1; CDR3 protein: CSVEDSSLDQPQHF
J gene: TRBJ2-6; V gene: TRBV5-6; CDR3 protein: CASSLQGAPGANVLTF
J gene: TRBJ2-5; V gene: TRBV30; CDR3 protein: CAWSPLAGGETQYF
J gene: TRBJ2-3; V gene: TRBV5-1; CDR3 protein: CASSLAMLQGPTDTQYF
J gene: TRBJ2-3; V gene: TRBV7-9; CDR3 protein: CASSLNGPTDTQYF
J gene: TRBJ2-3; V gene: TRBV20-1; CDR3 protein: CSASPQVWDTQYF